Listed here is a single T cell receptor beta chain. Its target is unknown. TCRdb recomputed calls from the 5' RACE reads with MiXCR, one row per CDR3 protein. Of 700,000 or so distinct CDR3 sequences listed, over 8.5% are singletons. V lost 2 bases and J 0 bases, leaving 18 bases between the germline ends. This CDR3 has 18 amino acids. CDR1 is LGHNA, CDR2 YSLEER, per germline. This sample was included in a study of identical twins. Study-level points and caveats: Within cord blood, abundant beta clonotypes carried fewer insertions, but memory repertoires showed no such trend.

A further study also used this sample, focusing on yellow fever vaccine responses in identical twins.

Sample: PBMCs. The origin of this receptor is a woman younger than 35 in good health. The rearrangement uses TRBV4-3 and TRBJ2-3, with TRBD2 as a possible D gene (5 bases). The CDR3: CASSQNLPSGFSTDTQYF. The DNA for the CDR3 is TGCGCCAGCAGCCAAAATCTCCCTTCGGGGTTCAGCACAGATACGCAGTATTTT.